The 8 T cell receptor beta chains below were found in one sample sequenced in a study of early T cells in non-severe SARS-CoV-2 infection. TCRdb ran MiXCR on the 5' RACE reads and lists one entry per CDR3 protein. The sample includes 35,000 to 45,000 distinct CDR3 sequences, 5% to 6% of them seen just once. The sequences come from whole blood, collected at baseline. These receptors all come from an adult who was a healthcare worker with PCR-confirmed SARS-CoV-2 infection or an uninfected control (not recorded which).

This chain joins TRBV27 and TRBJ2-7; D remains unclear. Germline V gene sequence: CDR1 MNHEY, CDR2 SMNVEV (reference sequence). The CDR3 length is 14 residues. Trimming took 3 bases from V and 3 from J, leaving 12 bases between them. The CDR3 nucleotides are TGTGCCAGCAGTTTCGAATCATTAGGCTACGAGCAGTACTTC. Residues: CASSFESLGYEQYF.

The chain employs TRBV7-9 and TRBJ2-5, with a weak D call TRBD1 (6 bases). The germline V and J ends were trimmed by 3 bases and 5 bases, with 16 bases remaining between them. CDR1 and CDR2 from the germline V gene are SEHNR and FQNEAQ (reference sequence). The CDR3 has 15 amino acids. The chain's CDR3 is CASSFPDSLFETQYF. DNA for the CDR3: TGTGCCAGCAGCTTCCCGGACAGCCTCTTTGAGACCCAGTACTTC.

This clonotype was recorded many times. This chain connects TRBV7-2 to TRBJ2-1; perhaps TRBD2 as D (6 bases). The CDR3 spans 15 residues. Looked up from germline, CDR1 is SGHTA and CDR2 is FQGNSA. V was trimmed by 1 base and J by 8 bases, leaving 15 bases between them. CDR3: CASSLGGTPADEQFF. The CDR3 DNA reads TGTGCCAGCAGCTTAGGTGGGACTCCTGCTGATGAGCAGTTCTTC.

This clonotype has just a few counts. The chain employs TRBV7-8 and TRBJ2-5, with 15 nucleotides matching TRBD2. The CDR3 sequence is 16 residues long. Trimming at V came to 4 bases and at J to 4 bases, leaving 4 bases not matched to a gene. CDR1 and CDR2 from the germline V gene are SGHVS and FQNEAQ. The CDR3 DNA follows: TGTGCCAGCAGCTGGGGACTAGCGGGAGGTACAGAGACCCAGTACTTC. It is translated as CASSWGLAGGTETQYF.

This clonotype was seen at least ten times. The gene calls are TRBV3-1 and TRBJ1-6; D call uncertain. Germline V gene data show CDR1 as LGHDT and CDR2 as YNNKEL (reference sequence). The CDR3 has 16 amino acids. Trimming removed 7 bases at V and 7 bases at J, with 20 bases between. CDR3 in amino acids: CASTPDFRSGNSPLHF. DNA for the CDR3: TGTGCCAGCACCCCGGATTTTCGGAGTGGCAATTCACCCCTCCACTTT.

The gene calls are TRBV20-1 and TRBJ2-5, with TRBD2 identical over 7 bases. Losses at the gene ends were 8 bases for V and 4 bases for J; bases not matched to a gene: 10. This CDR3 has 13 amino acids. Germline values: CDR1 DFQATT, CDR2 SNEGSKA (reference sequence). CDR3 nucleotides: TGCAGTACGGGACTGTCGGGGGGAGAGACCCAGTACTTC. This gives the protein CSTGLSGGETQYF.

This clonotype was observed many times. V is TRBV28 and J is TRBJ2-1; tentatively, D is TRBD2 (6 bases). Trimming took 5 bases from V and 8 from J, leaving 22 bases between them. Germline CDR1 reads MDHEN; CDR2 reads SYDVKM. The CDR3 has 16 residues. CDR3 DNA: TGTGCCAGCAGTCCCCAACTAGCTTGGTTGGGCTATGAGCAGTTCTTC. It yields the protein CASSPQLAWLGYEQFF.

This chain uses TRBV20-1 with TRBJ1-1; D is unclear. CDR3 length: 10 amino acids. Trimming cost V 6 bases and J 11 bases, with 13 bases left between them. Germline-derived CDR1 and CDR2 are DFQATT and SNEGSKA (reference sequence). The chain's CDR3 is CSARGARAFF. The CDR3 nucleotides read TGCAGTGCGCGGGGAGCGAGGGCTTTCTTT.